The text below deals with one T cell receptor (beta chain). What it recognizes is unknown. Sampling consisted of one heparinised blood draw per donor, averaging roughly 0.12 L. These data belong to a study of beta chain features in type 1 diabetes. Study-wide findings and caveats: TCRB CDR3s were moderately but significantly shorter in Type 1 diabetes patients in all four CD4+ subsets.

The CDR3 spans 14 residues. The germline V gene encodes CDR1 LGHNA and CDR2 YNFKEQ. V was clipped by 1 base and J by 6 bases, with 13 bases between them. Investigators reverse transcribed all isolated RNA, so they sequenced expressed TCRB transcripts. TCRdb's table, derived via immunoSEQ multiplex PCR, lists solely in-frame clones and lacks some. Among 150,000 to 180,000 clones listed, around 10% were seen once. This chain joins TRBV4-2 and TRBJ2-7; D not resolved. The specimen was central memory CD4+ T cells from blood. This TCR was recovered from a man aged 18 to 30 in good health. CDR3 DNA: TGTGCCAGCAGCCAAGCGGGTCCCCTCGGCGAGCAGTACTTC. Amino acids: CASSQAGPLGEQYF.